This T cell receptor beta chain was recorded in a study of a mutant IDH1 vaccine in newly diagnosed glioma. Across the study: Of treated patients, roughly 62% were men and approximately 40% women, averaging roughly 42 years. Beforehand, treatment had been radiotherapy, temozolomide, or both; the majority received both.

This CDR3 has 12 amino acids. With 6 bases clipped from V and 4 bases from J, the junction kept 0 bases outside the gene matches. Germline V gene data show CDR1 as SNHLY and CDR2 as FYNNEI. Some clones are missing from TCRdb's copy, which holds only in-frame ones; the method was immunoSEQ multiplex PCR. The profile shows tens of thousands of clones, roughly 85% of them singletons. Time point defined: baseline, week 1 (first vaccination visit). Treatment here: pre-vaccination baseline after standard-of-care therapy. Tumors from donors were new WHO grade 3 or 4 IDH1-mutant astrocytomas with ATRX loss. The V call is TRBV2, the J call TRBJ2-3, with TRBD1 matching 8 bases. The TCR comes from a woman in her forties or fifties with glioma. The source was PBMCs, collected from a glioma patient treated with radiotherapy, temozolomide or both. CDR3 region: CASRDRADTQYF. The DNA of the CDR3 is TGTGCCAGCAGGGACAGGGCAGATACGCAGTATTTT.